Described below is a single T cell receptor beta chain sequence and its context. TCRdb reprocessed the reads with MiXCR, giving one entry per CDR3 protein. The table has around 50,000 distinct CDR3 sequences, approximately 7.9% seen once. Germline V gene data show CDR1 as WNHNN and CDR2 as SYGVQD (reference sequence). The CDR3 has 15 residues. Between the trimmed V and J ends, which lost 3 bases and 8 bases, there was a span of 19 bases. This specimen comes from a study of patients with pleural tuberculosis. This receptor was identified in a human donor with pleural tuberculosis. The V and J genes are TRBV10-1 and TRBJ1-1, with D maybe TRBD1 (6 bases). The CDR3 DNA sequence: TGCGCCAGCAGTGATCCCCAGGGGCCGCCCGGAGAAGCTTTCTTT. This sequence encodes CASSDPQGPPGEAFF.